These 9 T cell receptor beta chains were sequenced from one sample in a study of blood T cell repertoires in COVID-19. The table came from immunoSEQ multiplex PCR; TCRdb's copy has only in-frame clones and leaves some out. The table lists 300,000 or so clones, 75% to 95% of them singletons. Sequencing was done on a sample of PBMCs or T cells enriched from blood (not recorded which). The receptors were gathered from a woman aged 25 to 39 who had recovered from COVID-19.

V is TRBV5-1 and J is TRBJ1-2; 7 bases are shared with TRBD1. This CDR3 is 14 amino acids long. J lost 3 bases, V lost 4 bases, and 6 bases had no gene match. The germline gives CDR1 SGHRS, CDR2 YFSETQ. CDR3 amino acids: CASSPGQRDYGYTF. The CDR3 nucleotides are TGCGCCAGCAGCCCGGGACAGAGAGACTATGGCTACACCTTC.

The chain has TRBV13 and TRBJ2-7; possibly TRBD1 for D (5 bases). This CDR3 contains 14 residues. CDR1 PRHDT and CDR2 FYEKMQ come from the germline V gene (reference sequence). With 6 bases removed from V and 2 bases from J, the gap between germline ends came to 14 bases. CDR3 amino acids: CASRPIDSPYEQYF. Here the CDR3 DNA reads TGTGCCAGCAGACCTATTGACAGCCCCTACGAGCAGTACTTC. Looking up the rest from reference TRBV13 and TRBJ2-7 gives the full variable domain: AAGVIQSPRHLIKEKRETATLKCYPIPRHDTVYWYQQGPGQDPQFLISFYEKMQSDKGSIPDRFSAQQFSDYHSELNMSSLELGDSALYFCASRPIDSPYEQYFGPGTRLTVT.

The V and J genes are TRBV9 and TRBJ1-2; 8 nucleotides match TRBD1. V lost 2 bases, J lost 6 bases, and 15 bases stayed unmatched. This CDR3 contains 17 residues. Germline assignment: CDR1 SGDLS and CDR2 YYNGEE. The CDR3 sequence is CASSVGQGPSFEDGYTF. CDR3 in DNA: TGTGCCAGCAGCGTCGGACAGGGTCCCTCCTTCGAGGATGGCTACACCTTC.

The chain is built from TRBV28 and TRBJ2-7; 9 bases are a match to TRBD2. V trimming: 3 bases; J trimming: 5 bases; junction bases outside the gene matches: 8. The CDR3 covers 15 residues. Germline assignment: CDR1 MDHEN and CDR2 SYDVKM. The CDR3 DNA reads TGTGCCAGCAGTTTCCGGGTTAGCGGGAGAAACGAGCAGTACTTC. It encodes CASSFRVSGRNEQYF.

The J gene is TRBJ2-1, the V gene TRBV10-3; 13 nucleotides line up with TRBD2. Germline CDR1 is ENHRY and CDR2 is SYGVKD. After removal of 10 bases from V and 5 bases from J, the junction contained 5 bases not matched to a gene. The CDR3 loop spans 14 amino acids. Here the CDR3 reads CATTGTSGDNEQFF. For the CDR3, the DNA is TGTGCCACCACCGGGACTAGCGGGGACAATGAGCAGTTCTTC.

This chain joins TRBV10-3 and TRBJ2-7; TRBD1 is a possible D gene (6 bases). V lost 4 bases, J lost 0 bases, and 10 bases lay in between. The CDR3 consists of 14 residues. In germline, CDR1 is ENHRY, CDR2 SYGVKD. CDR3 in amino acids: CAISVQGSSYEQYF. For the CDR3, the DNA is TGTGCCATCAGTGTTCAGGGGAGCTCCTACGAGCAGTACTTC.

V usage is TRBV2 and J usage is TRBJ1-4, with D unclear. The CDR3 length is 15 residues. V lost 3 bases, J lost 3 bases, and 11 bases lay in between. Germline CDR1 is SNHLY and CDR2 is FYNNEI. This chain's CDR3 is CASSEDIGANEKLFF. DNA for the CDR3: TGTGCCAGCAGTGAGGATATCGGGGCTAATGAAAAACTGTTTTTT.

The chain employs TRBV27 and TRBJ1-5, with 8 bases matching TRBD1. V dropped 5 bases and J dropped 7; count of bases not matched to a gene: 7. This CDR3 has 14 amino acids. Germline CDR1 is MNHEY and CDR2 is SMNVEV (reference sequence). CDR3 sequence (DNA): TGTGCCAGCAGTAATGACAGGGGATACCAGCCCCAGCATTTT. As protein: CASSNDRGYQPQHF.

This chain uses TRBV29-1 with TRBJ2-1, with 7 bases identical to TRBD2. CDR1 and CDR2 (germline): SQVTM, ANQGSEA. This CDR3 has 15 residues. Losses at the gene ends were 4 bases for V and 1 base for J; bases not matched to a gene: 7. The CDR3: CSVVVWGGSYNEQFF. The CDR3 nucleotides are TGCAGCGTTGTAGTATGGGGGGGTTCCTACAATGAGCAGTTCTTC.